The 26 T cell receptor beta chains below were found in one sample sequenced in a study of T cell responses to AZD1222 COVID-19 vaccine. The assay was immunoSEQ multiplex PCR, and TCRdb's table has in-frame clones only and misses some. This sample yields around 150,000 clones, of which around 93% are seen a single time; 1.1% to 1.5% belongs to the top ten. Material: peripheral blood, obtained on day 0 of AZD1222 vaccination. The receptors shown here come from an adult in good health.

A word on this clone: The junction does not match germline at one end; this may be a read error. This chain uses TRBV20-1 with TRBJ2-7; TRBD2 matches 10 bases. Per the germline V gene, CDR1 is DFQATT and CDR2 is SNEGSKA (reference sequence). The CDR3 is 12 residues long. The CDR3 loop is CSASGLAGVMNF. The CDR3 bases are TGCAGTGCTAGTGGGCTAGCGGGAGTCATGAACTTC.

This rearrangement joins TRBV18 to TRBJ1-2; tentatively, D is TRBD1 (6 bases). The CDR3 covers 15 residues. In germline, CDR1 is KGHSH, CDR2 LQKENI. The germline V and J ends were trimmed by 2 bases and 4 bases, with 14 bases remaining between them. CDR3 nucleotide sequence: TGTGCCAGCTCACCAGGCAGGGGCGCTTCCTATGGCTACACCTTC. Translation: CASSPGRGASYGYTF.

The rearrangement links TRBV12-3 or TRBV12-4 to TRBJ2-1; D is undetermined. Trimming took off 4 bases at V and 7 bases at J, with 8 bases between the two ends. The CDR3 length is 12 residues. CDR3 DNA sequence: TGTGCCAGCAGTTATAATAGTAATGAGCAGTTCTTC. Amino acids: CASSYNSNEQFF.

J is TRBJ1-5 and V is TRBV27, with unresolved D. Germline CDR1 and CDR2: MNHEY and SMNVEV (reference sequence). CDR3 length equals 11 residues. The V end was cut by 8 bases, the J end by 4 bases, with 6 bases between. The CDR3 reads CASGINQPQHF. CDR3 DNA sequence: TGTGCCAGCGGTATTAATCAGCCCCAGCATTTT.

As DNA, the CDR3 is TGTGCCACCAGCAGAGTTGACTATGGCTACACCTTC. This codes for CATSRVDYGYTF. The chain has TRBV15 and TRBJ1-2; D not certain. This CDR3 region has 12 residues. The germline V and J ends were trimmed by 1 base and 3 bases, with 3 bases remaining between them. The germline V gene encodes CDR1 LNHNV and CDR2 YYDKDF (reference sequence).

The chain couples TRBV5-8 to TRBJ2-2, with TRBD2 as a possible D gene (5 bases). V gave up 5 bases and J gave up 1 base, with 12 bases separating them. This CDR3 is 15 amino acids long. CDR1 is SGHTS and CDR2 is YDEGEE in the germline V gene. This CDR3 is CASRHRAVNTGELFF. CDR3 sequence (DNA): TGTGCCAGCAGGCACCGAGCGGTGAACACCGGGGAGCTGTTTTTT.

The V and J genes are TRBV29-1 and TRBJ1-2; maybe TRBD1 (5 bases). V lost 7 bases to trimming and J lost 3 bases, with 15 bases between them. CDR1 and CDR2 (germline): SQVTM, ANQGSEA. The CDR3 loop spans 13 amino acids. In DNA, the CDR3 is TGCAGCGCTAGGGACTCGGAGGACTATGGCTACACCTTC. Amino acids: CSARDSEDYGYTF.

The CDR3: CATKTGRQNTEAFF. The CDR3 DNA reads as TGTGCCACCAAAACGGGACGTCAAAACACTGAAGCTTTCTTT. The chain joins TRBV15 to TRBJ1-1, with D possibly being TRBD1 (5 bases). CDR1 and CDR2 (germline): LNHNV, YYDKDF (reference sequence). V was clipped by 7 bases and J by 2 bases, with 14 bases between them. There are 14 residues in the CDR3.

CDR3 coding DNA: TGCGCCAGCAGCCAACTGGGTCGCGAGCAGTACTTC. It yields the protein CASSQLGREQYF. The chain has TRBV4-1 and TRBJ2-7; no definite D call. The CDR3 has 12 residues. Germline assignment: CDR1 MGHRA and CDR2 YSYEKL. V was cut by 2 bases and J by 6 bases, with 8 bases left in between.

The chain carries TRBV6-1 and TRBJ1-2; D is uncertain. From germline, CDR1 is MNHNS and CDR2 SASEGT. V shed 1 base and J shed 2 bases, with 11 bases lying between them. The CDR3 is 15 residues long. CDR3 nucleotides: TGTGCCAGCAGTGAAGGGCGGGCCAGAAACTATGGCTACACCTTC. Translated: CASSEGRARNYGYTF.

V gene TRBV6-2 or TRBV6-3 combines with J gene TRBJ2-7, with D possibly being TRBD2 (6 bases). Trimming stripped 2 bases from V and 5 bases from J, with 25 bases between. The germline V gene encodes CDR1 MNHEY and CDR2 SVGEGT. The CDR3 totals 18 residues. CDR3 DNA: TGTGCCAGCAGTTACGACATTGGGGGGAGTAAAAGTTTCCACGAGCAGTACTTC. It translates to CASSYDIGGSKSFHEQYF.

V gene TRBV2 combines with J gene TRBJ2-1; 7 positions agree with TRBD1. V shed 9 bases, J shed 3 bases, and the junction held 8 bases outside the gene matches. Germline assignment: CDR1 SNHLY and CDR2 FYNNEI. The CDR3 is 14 amino acids. Here the CDR3 reads CASQTGTDYNEQFF. CDR3 in DNA: TGTGCCAGTCAGACGGGGACAGACTACAATGAGCAGTTCTTC. The full variable domain, with the rest looked up from reference TRBV2 and TRBJ2-1, is EPEVTQTPSHQVTQMGQEVILRCVPISNHLYFYWYRQILGQKVEFLVSFYNNEISEKSEIFDDQFSVERPDGSNFTLKIRSTKLEDSAMYFCASQTGTDYNEQFFGPGTRLTVL.

The table lists this clone with a count of one. The V call is TRBV4-2, the J call TRBJ2-3, with a weak D call TRBD2 (6 bases). V was pared by 1 base and J by 1 base, with 9 bases between. The V gene's germline CDR1 is LGHNA and CDR2 YNFKEQ. The CDR3 contains 15 residues. The CDR3 DNA follows: TGTGCCAGCAGCCAAGGTTCTAGCGGCACAGATACGCAGTATTTT. Protein sequence: CASSQGSSGTDTQYF.

CDR3 nucleotides: TGTGCCAGCAGTTTACCGCGGGGGGGAATCTATGGCTACACCTTC. Its protein product is CASSLPRGGIYGYTF. The V call is TRBV28, the J call TRBJ1-2; the D gene is possibly TRBD1 (5 bases). V was pared by 2 bases and J by 4 bases, with 14 bases between. CDR3 length: 15 residues. Germline assignment: CDR1 MDHEN and CDR2 SYDVKM.

The V gene is TRBV7-2, the J gene TRBJ1-5; D is ambiguous. V gave up 9 bases and J gave up 6 bases, with 12 bases separating them. The CDR3 consists of 12 residues. Germline CDR1 is SGHTA and CDR2 is FQGNSA. The CDR3 here is CASTELAQPQHF. The CDR3, as DNA: TGTGCCAGTACCGAATTGGCTCAGCCCCAGCATTTT.

The chain carries TRBV7-9 and TRBJ1-6, with a possible D match to TRBD1 (5 bases). CDR3 length: 14 amino acids. Deletions cut 1 base from V and 8 bases from J, with 9 bases between. Germline V CDR1 and CDR2: SEHNR, FQNEAQ (reference sequence). CDR3: CASSLGQGDSPLHF. The CDR3 DNA follows: TGTGCCAGCAGCTTAGGCCAGGGAGATTCACCCCTCCACTTT.

V gene TRBV7-2 combines with J gene TRBJ1-1; D might be TRBD1 (5 bases). CDR1 and CDR2 from the germline V gene are SGHTA and FQGNSA. This CDR3 is built from 13 residues. V lost 4 bases, J lost 3 bases, and 9 bases lay in between. The CDR3 here is CASSSRGHTEAFF. Here the CDR3 DNA reads TGTGCCAGCAGCTCGAGGGGTCACACTGAAGCTTTCTTT.

The V gene is TRBV2, the J gene TRBJ1-1; D is undetermined. CDR3 length equals 14 residues. Trimming removed 5 bases at V and 1 base at J, with 11 bases between. Germline CDR1 is SNHLY and CDR2 is FYNNEI. This CDR3 reads CASSRKYTNTEAFF. DNA of the CDR3: TGTGCCAGCAGTCGAAAGTATACGAACACTGAAGCTTTCTTT. The full variable domain, with the rest looked up from reference TRBV2 and TRBJ1-1, is EPEVTQTPSHQVTQMGQEVILRCVPISNHLYFYWYRQILGQKVEFLVSFYNNEISEKSEIFDDQFSVERPDGSNFTLKIRSTKLEDSAMYFCASSRKYTNTEAFFGQGTRLTVV.

This chain uses TRBV7-2 with TRBJ1-6, with D tentatively TRBD1 (5 bases). V was trimmed by 1 base and J by 7 bases, leaving 11 bases between them. This CDR3 is built from 15 residues. Germline loops: CDR1 SGHTA, CDR2 FQGNSA. The CDR3: CASSLEPGRNSPLHF. CDR3 nucleotides: TGTGCCAGCAGCTTAGAACCAGGGAGGAATTCACCCCTCCACTTT.

The CDR3 DNA is TGTGCCAGCAGCTGGGAGGGCGGCAGGGCCGAGCAGTACTTC. This sequence encodes CASSWEGGRAEQYF. The V gene is TRBV5-5, the J gene TRBJ2-7; TRBD2 aligns across 7 bases. There are 14 residues in the CDR3. V gave up 3 bases and J gave up 6 bases; unmatched junction bases: 9. Germline V lookup: CDR1 SGHKS, CDR2 YYEKEE (reference sequence).

The chain employs TRBV12-3 or TRBV12-4 and TRBJ1-3; D call uncertain. The CDR3 is 13 amino acids. Trimming removed 3 bases at V and 2 bases at J, with 5 bases between. CDR3 sequence: CASSLGTGNTIYF. The CDR3 nucleotides read TGTGCCAGCAGTTTGGGTACTGGAAACACCATATATTTT.

The J gene is TRBJ1-1, the V gene TRBV12-3 or TRBV12-4, with D unclear. The length of the CDR3 is 12 residues. Trimming removed 6 bases from V and 3 bases from J, with 8 bases in between. The CDR3 region is CASSHSDTEAFF. The DNA of the CDR3 is TGTGCCAGCAGCCACAGTGACACTGAAGCTTTCTTT.

The V and J genes are TRBV6-5 and TRBJ1-2; D not resolved. The V gene lost 10 bases and the J gene lost 4 bases, with 16 bases spanning the gap. This CDR3 region has 13 residues. Per the germline V gene, CDR1 is MNHEY and CDR2 is SVGAGI. The CDR3, as DNA: TGTGCCATCGAGCCCCCCCGCCGCTATGGCTACACCTTC. Its translation is CAIEPPRRYGYTF.

The chain has TRBV18 and TRBJ2-7; 8 bases are a match to TRBD1. This CDR3 spans 14 amino acids. The germline gives CDR1 KGHSH, CDR2 LQKENI. With 3 bases clipped from V and 6 bases from J, the junction kept 7 bases outside the gene matches. The CDR3 DNA reads as TGTGCCAGCTCACCCGGGACAGGAGCAGCCGAGCAGTACTTC. Translated, it gives CASSPGTGAAEQYF.

The genes are TRBV5-4 and TRBJ2-7; D unclear. The CDR3 is 15 residues long. CDR1 and CDR2 from the germline V gene are SGHNT and YYREEE (reference sequence). V lost 0 bases, J lost 2 bases, and 12 bases lay in between. The DNA for the CDR3 is TGTGCCAGCAGCTTGGTAGAGGCAGACCCCTACGAGCAGTACTTC. The encoded protein is CASSLVEADPYEQYF.

The count of this clone is one. V and J are TRBV6-1 and TRBJ2-2, with 8 nucleotides matching TRBD1. V lost 4 bases, J lost 0 bases, and 7 bases stayed unmatched. Germline V gene lookup returns CDR1 MNHNS and CDR2 SASEGT. The CDR3 totals 17 residues. CDR3 loop: CASSAQPGQANTGELFF. Here the CDR3 DNA reads TGTGCCAGCAGTGCCCAGCCGGGACAGGCGAACACCGGGGAGCTGTTTTTT.